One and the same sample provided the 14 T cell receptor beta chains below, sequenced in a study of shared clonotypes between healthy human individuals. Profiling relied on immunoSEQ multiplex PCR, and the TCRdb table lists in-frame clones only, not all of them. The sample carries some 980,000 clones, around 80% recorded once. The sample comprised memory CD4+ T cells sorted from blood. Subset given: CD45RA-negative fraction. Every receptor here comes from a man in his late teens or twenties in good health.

The CDR3 loop is CASMGAENEQFF. The CDR3 nucleotides read TGTGCCAGCATGGGGGCAGAGAATGAGCAGTTCTTC. The chain employs TRBV9 and TRBJ2-1, with D possibly TRBD1 on 6 matching bases. There are 12 residues in the CDR3. Trimming cost V 6 bases and J 7 bases, with 11 bases left between them. CDR1 is SGDLS and CDR2 is YYNGEE in the germline V gene.

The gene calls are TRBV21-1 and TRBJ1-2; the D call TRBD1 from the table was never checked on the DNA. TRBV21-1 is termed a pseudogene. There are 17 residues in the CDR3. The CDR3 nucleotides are TGTGCCAGCAGCAAGGACGACTCAGGGAAATTCAGGTATGGCTACACCTTC. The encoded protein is CASSKDDSGKFRYGYTF.

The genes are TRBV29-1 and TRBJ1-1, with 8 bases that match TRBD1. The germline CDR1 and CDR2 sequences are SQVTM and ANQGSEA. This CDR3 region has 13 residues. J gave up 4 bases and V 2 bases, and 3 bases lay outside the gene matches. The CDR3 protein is CSVEITGGTEAFF. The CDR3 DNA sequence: TGCAGCGTTGAAATTACAGGGGGCACTGAAGCTTTCTTT.

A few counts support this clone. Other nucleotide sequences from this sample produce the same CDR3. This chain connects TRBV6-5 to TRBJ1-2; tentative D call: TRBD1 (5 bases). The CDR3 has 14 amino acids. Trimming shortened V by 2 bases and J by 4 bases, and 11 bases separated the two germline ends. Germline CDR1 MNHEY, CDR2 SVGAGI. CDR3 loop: CASSYQGQGYGYTF. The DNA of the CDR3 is TGTGCCAGCAGTTACCAAGGCCAGGGCTATGGCTACACCTTC.

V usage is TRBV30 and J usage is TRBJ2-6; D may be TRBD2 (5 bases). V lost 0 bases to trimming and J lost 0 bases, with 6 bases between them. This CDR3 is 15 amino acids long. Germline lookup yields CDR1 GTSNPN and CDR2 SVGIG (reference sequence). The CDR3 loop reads CAWSVLASGANVLTF. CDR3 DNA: TGTGCCTGGAGTGTCCTAGCCTCTGGGGCCAACGTCCTGACTTTC.

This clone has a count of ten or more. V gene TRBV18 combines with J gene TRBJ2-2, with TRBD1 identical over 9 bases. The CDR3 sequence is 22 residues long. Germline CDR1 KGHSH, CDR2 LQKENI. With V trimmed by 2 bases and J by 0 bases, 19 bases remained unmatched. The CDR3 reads CASSPGTHVDRGLAANTGELFF. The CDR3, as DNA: TGTGCCAGCTCACCAGGAACCCACGTCGACAGGGGGTTAGCGGCGAACACCGGGGAGCTGTTTTTT.

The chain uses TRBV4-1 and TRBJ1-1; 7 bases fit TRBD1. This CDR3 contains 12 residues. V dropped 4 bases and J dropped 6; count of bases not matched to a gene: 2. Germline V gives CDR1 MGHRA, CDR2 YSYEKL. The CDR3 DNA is TGCGCCAGCAGCCGACAGGGATCTGAAGCTTTCTTT. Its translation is CASSRQGSEAFF.

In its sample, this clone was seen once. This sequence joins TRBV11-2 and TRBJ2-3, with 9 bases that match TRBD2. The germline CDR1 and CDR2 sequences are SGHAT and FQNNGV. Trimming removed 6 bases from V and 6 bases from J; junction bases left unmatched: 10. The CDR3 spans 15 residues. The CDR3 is CASSSGTSFQDTQYF. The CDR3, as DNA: TGTGCCAGCAGTTCAGGGACTAGCTTTCAGGATACGCAGTATTTT. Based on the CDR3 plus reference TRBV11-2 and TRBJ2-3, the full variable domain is EAGVAQSPRYKIIEKRQSVAFWCNPISGHATLYWYQQILGQGPKLLIQFQNNGVVDDSQLPKDRFSAERLKGVDSTLKIQPAKLEDSAVYLCASSSGTSFQDTQYFGPGTRLTVL.

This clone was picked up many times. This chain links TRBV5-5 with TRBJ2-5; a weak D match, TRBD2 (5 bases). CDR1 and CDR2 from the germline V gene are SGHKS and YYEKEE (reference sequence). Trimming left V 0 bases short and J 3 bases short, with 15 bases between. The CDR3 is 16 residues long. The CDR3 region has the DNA TGTGCCAGCAGCTTGGGGGTCCTAGCTCGAGAAGAGACCCAGTACTTC. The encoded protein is CASSLGVLAREETQYF.

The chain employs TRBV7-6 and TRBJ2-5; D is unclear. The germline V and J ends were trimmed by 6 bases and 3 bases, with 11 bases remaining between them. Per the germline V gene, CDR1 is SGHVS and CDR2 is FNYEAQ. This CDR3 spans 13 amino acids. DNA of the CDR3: TGTGCCAGCAGTCGAAGTAAGGAAGAGACCCAGTACTTC. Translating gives CASSRSKEETQYF. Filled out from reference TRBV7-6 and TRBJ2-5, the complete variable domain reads GAGVSQSPRYKVTKRGQDVALRCDPISGHVSLYWYRQALGQGPEFLTYFNYEAQQDKSGLPNDRFSAERPEGSISTLTIQRTEQRDSAMYRCASSRSKEETQYFGPGTRLLVL.

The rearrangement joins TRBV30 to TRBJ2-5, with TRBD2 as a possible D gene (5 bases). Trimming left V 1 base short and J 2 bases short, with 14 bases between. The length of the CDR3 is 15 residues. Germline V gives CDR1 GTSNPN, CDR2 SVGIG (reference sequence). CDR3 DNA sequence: TGTGCCTGGAGTGGATTCGGCGGGCTGCAAGAGACCCAGTACTTC. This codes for CAWSGFGGLQETQYF.

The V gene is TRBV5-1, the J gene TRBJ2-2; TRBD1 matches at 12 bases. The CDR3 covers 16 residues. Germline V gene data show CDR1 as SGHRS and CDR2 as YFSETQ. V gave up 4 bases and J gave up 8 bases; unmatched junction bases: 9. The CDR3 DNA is TGCGCCAGCAGCGCCCCGGGACAGGGGGCGAAGGGGGAGCTGTTTTTT. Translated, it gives CASSAPGQGAKGELFF.

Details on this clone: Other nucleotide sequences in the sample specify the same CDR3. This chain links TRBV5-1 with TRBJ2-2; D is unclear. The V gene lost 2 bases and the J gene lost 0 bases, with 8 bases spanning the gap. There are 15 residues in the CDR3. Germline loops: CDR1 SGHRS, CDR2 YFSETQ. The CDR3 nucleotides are TGCGCCAGCAGCTTCTCGGGCGCGAACACCGGGGAGCTGTTTTTT. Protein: CASSFSGANTGELFF.

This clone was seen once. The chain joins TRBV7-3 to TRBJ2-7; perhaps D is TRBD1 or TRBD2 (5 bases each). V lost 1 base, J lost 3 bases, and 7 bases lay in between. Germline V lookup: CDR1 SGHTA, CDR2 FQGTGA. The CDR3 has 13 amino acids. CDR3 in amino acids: CASSLRDGYEQYF. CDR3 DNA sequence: TGTGCCAGCAGCTTAAGGGACGGCTACGAGCAGTACTTC.